The 24 T cell receptor beta chains below were found in one sample sequenced in a study of human T cells and chemical hapten exposure. Each CDR3 protein is one row after TCRdb ran MiXCR on the RACE reads. Here the sample spans 200,000 to 300,000 distinct CDR3 sequences, about 9% being singletons. As to time point: pre-sensitization, week 0. Treatment described: therapeutic diphenylcyclopropenone sensitization with weekly scalp DPC. This specimen was whole blood, taken in connection with sensitization to the hapten diphenylcyclopropenone (DPC). The receptors here all came from a woman in her forties with alopecia areata. Some clones in this sample may be carry-over from other donors' samples.

A few counts support this clonotype. The V gene is TRBV7-9, the J gene TRBJ2-2, with D perhaps matching TRBD1 or TRBD2 (5 bases each). V gave up 1 base and J gave up 6 bases, with 9 bases separating them. Germline V gene lookup returns CDR1 SEHNR and CDR2 FQNEAQ (reference sequence). CDR3 length: 14 amino acids. The CDR3 sequence: CASSLVMGPGELFF. DNA for the CDR3: TGTGCCAGCAGCTTAGTAATGGGACCCGGGGAGCTGTTTTTT.

This clonotype was found a few times. The chain joins TRBV19 to TRBJ2-5, with D unresolved. The CDR3 has 12 amino acids. Trimming removed 4 bases at V and 2 bases at J, with 5 bases between. Germline V lookup: CDR1 LNHDA, CDR2 SQIVND (reference sequence). DNA of the CDR3: TGTGCCAGTAGTAAAGCACAAGAGACCCAGTACTTC. Its translation is CASSKAQETQYF.

This clonotype was recorded a few times. The chain carries TRBV5-1 and TRBJ2-2; TRBD1 might be the D (6 bases). CDR1 is SGHRS and CDR2 is YFSETQ in the germline V gene. V was trimmed by 0 bases and J by 5 bases, leaving 11 bases between them. The CDR3 extends over 15 amino acids. The CDR3 loop reads CASSLAGERTGELFF. The CDR3 nucleotides read TGCGCCAGCAGCTTGGCAGGGGAAAGGACCGGGGAGCTGTTTTTT. Supplemented by reference TRBV5-1 and TRBJ2-2, the full variable domain reads KAGVTQTPRYLIKTRGQQVTLSCSPISGHRSVSWYQQTPGQGLQFLFEYFSETQRNKGNFPGRFSGRQFSNSRSEMNVSTLELGDSALYLCASSLAGERTGELFFGEGSRLTVL.

J is TRBJ2-2 and V is TRBV7-2; 7 bases align to TRBD2. CDR3 length equals 17 residues. The V gene end was trimmed by 6 bases and the J gene end by 0 bases; junction bases not matched to a gene: 10. Germline values: CDR1 SGHTA, CDR2 FQGNSA. This CDR3 reads CASRPVLADANTGELFF. CDR3 coding DNA: TGTGCCAGCAGGCCTGTTCTAGCGGACGCGAACACCGGGGAGCTGTTTTTT.

The rearrangement links TRBV20-1 to TRBJ2-1, with D tentatively TRBD1 or TRBD2 (5 bases each). Germline assignment: CDR1 DFQATT and CDR2 SNEGSKA (reference sequence). The CDR3 loop spans 13 amino acids. V shed 8 bases and J shed 3 bases, with 14 bases lying between them. This CDR3 reads CSRDRDRYNEQFF. Here the CDR3 DNA reads TGCAGTAGAGACCGGGACCGCTACAATGAGCAGTTCTTC.

The chain combines TRBV12-3 or TRBV12-4 with TRBJ1-4; D remains unclear. The CDR3 extends over 14 amino acids. The V end lost 4 bases, the J end lost 7 bases, and 13 bases lay between the germline ends. Here the CDR3 reads CASSYGPGREKLFF. The CDR3 nucleotides are TGTGCCAGCAGTTATGGGCCTGGACGTGAAAAACTGTTTTTT.

This clonotype was recorded a few times. The rearrangement uses TRBV7-9 and TRBJ2-1; D is undetermined. Trimming took 0 bases from V and 5 from J, leaving 5 bases between them. Germline-derived CDR1 and CDR2 are SEHNR and FQNEAQ (reference sequence). This CDR3 comprises 13 residues. The CDR3 spells CASSLARHNEQFF. The CDR3 bases are TGTGCCAGCAGCTTAGCCCGTCACAATGAGCAGTTCTTC.

This clonotype was seen at least ten times. The rearrangement joins TRBV20-1 to TRBJ1-1; a weak D match, TRBD1 (5 bases). The CDR3 covers 12 residues. The V and J ends lost 2 bases and 11 bases respectively, with 15 bases between them. CDR1 and CDR2 (germline): DFQATT, SNEGSKA (reference sequence). This CDR3 reads CSARSRGLWAFF. CDR3 bases: TGCAGTGCTAGAAGCCGGGGCCTCTGGGCTTTCTTT.

This clonotype was observed once. The genes are TRBV6-5 and TRBJ2-5; maybe TRBD2 (5 bases). V lost 6 bases and J 7 bases, leaving 15 bases between the germline ends. The germline CDR1 and CDR2 sequences are MNHEY and SVGAGI. The CDR3 has 13 residues. CDR3 DNA: TGTGCCAGCAGACTGGACGGCGAGGGGACCCAGTACTTC. It is translated as CASRLDGEGTQYF.

This rearrangement joins TRBV7-2 to TRBJ2-1; 10 nucleotides line up with TRBD2. From germline, CDR1 is SGHTA and CDR2 FQGNSA. The CDR3 is 16 residues long. V shed 5 bases, J shed 12 bases, and the junction held 16 bases outside the gene matches. The CDR3 protein is CASSQDRALAGAWQFF. CDR3 nucleotide sequence: TGTGCCAGCAGCCAAGACAGGGCGCTAGCGGGAGCTTGGCAGTTCTTC.

This clonotype was counted a few times. V and J are TRBV2 and TRBJ1-1, with D tentatively TRBD1 (6 bases). This CDR3 is built from 15 residues. Per the germline V gene, CDR1 is SNHLY and CDR2 is FYNNEI. V dropped 11 bases and J dropped 4 bases, with 23 bases sitting between them. This CDR3 reads CALKRGARDGTEAFF. The CDR3 DNA reads as TGTGCCCTCAAGCGGGGGGCGCGAGATGGCACTGAAGCTTTCTTT.

The chain is built from TRBV20-1 and TRBJ2-2, with D uncertain. The CDR3 consists of 14 residues. Germline V gives CDR1 DFQATT, CDR2 SNEGSKA (reference sequence). V was clipped by 1 base and J by 1 base, with 7 bases between them. In DNA, the CDR3 is TGCAGTGCTAGAGGACTGGGGAACACCGGGGAGCTGTTTTTT. Protein: CSARGLGNTGELFF.

Only a few counts were recorded for this clonotype. The V call is TRBV15, the J call TRBJ1-5; D is perhaps TRBD1 (6 bases). Trimming took 0 bases from V and 4 from J, leaving 13 bases between them. CDR1 is LNHNV and CDR2 is YYDKDF in the germline V gene (reference sequence). There are 16 residues in the CDR3. The DNA for the CDR3 is TGTGCCACCAGCAGAGATCGAGGAAGGGGGAATCAGCCCCAGCATTTT. This codes for CATSRDRGRGNQPQHF.

This clonotype has only a few counts. The V gene is TRBV29-1, the J gene TRBJ1-1; D ambiguous. The CDR3 totals 13 residues. V gave up 4 bases and J gave up 1 base, with 10 bases separating them. CDR1 is SQVTM and CDR2 is ANQGSEA in the germline V gene. DNA for the CDR3: TGCAGCGTTGCTCCCCGACAGAACACTGAAGCTTTCTTT. Amino acids: CSVAPRQNTEAFF.

In this sample, this clonotype turned up a few times. The DNA for the CDR3 is TGTGCCAGCAGCTTGAGACAGGGTGTCCATTCACCCCTCCACTTT. Translation gives CASSLRQGVHSPLHF. The V call is TRBV5-6, the J call TRBJ1-6; 7 bases match TRBD1. V shed 1 base and J 8 bases; nucleotides not matched to a gene: 6. The CDR3 contains 15 residues. Germline CDR1 and CDR2: SGHDT and YYEEEE.

This rearrangement joins TRBV5-1 to TRBJ2-1; D may correspond to TRBD1 or TRBD2 (5 bases each). In germline, CDR1 is SGHRS, CDR2 YFSETQ. There are 14 residues in the CDR3. With 0 bases removed from V and 8 bases from J, the gap between germline ends came to 12 bases. This CDR3 is CASSLVGEGDEQFF. CDR3 DNA: TGCGCCAGCAGCTTGGTCGGGGAAGGGGATGAGCAGTTCTTC.

This clonotype was observed a handful of times. The chain joins TRBV28 to TRBJ1-5; D call uncertain. The CDR3 sequence is 13 residues long. Trimming stripped 3 bases from V and 2 bases from J, with 5 bases between. Germline CDR1 and CDR2: MDHEN and SYDVKM. This CDR3 is CASSLFGNQPQHF. In nucleotides, the CDR3 is TGTGCCAGCAGTTTGTTCGGCAATCAGCCCCAGCATTTT. The complete variable domain, with remaining parts taken from reference TRBV28 and TRBJ1-5, reads DVKVTQSSRYLVKRTGEKVFLECVQDMDHENMFWYRQDPGLGLRLIYFSYDVKMKEKGDIPEGYSVSREKKERFSLILESASTNQTSMYLCASSLFGNQPQHFGDGTRLSIL.

The chain combines TRBV7-2 with TRBJ1-6; D remains unclear. The CDR3 is 15 amino acids. Trimming took off 3 bases at V and 8 bases at J, with 14 bases between the two ends. Germline assignment: CDR1 SGHTA and CDR2 FQGNSA. The CDR3 loop reads CASSLARGTHSPLHF. In nucleotides, the CDR3 is TGTGCCAGCAGCTTGGCGAGAGGCACCCATTCACCCCTCCACTTT. Full variable domain (remainder filled in from reference TRBV7-2 and TRBJ1-6): GAGVSQSPSNKVTEKGKDVELRCDPISGHTALYWYRQSLGQGLEFLIYFQGNSAPDKSGLPSDRFSAERTGGSVSTLTIQRTQQEDSAVYLCASSLARGTHSPLHFGNGTRLTVT.

In its sample, this clonotype was seen many times. This chain connects TRBV7-9 to TRBJ1-1, with D perhaps TRBD1 (5 bases). V lost 5 bases and J lost 7, with 14 bases in between. The CDR3 loop spans 13 amino acids. The germline gives CDR1 SEHNR, CDR2 FQNEAQ (reference sequence). This CDR3 is CASSRGHDDEAFF. DNA for the CDR3: TGTGCCAGCAGCAGAGGACACGACGATGAAGCTTTCTTT. Using reference TRBV7-9 and TRBJ1-1 for the parts outside the CDR3, the full variable domain is DTGVSQNPRHKITKRGQNVTFRCDPISEHNRLYWYRQTLGQGPEFLTYFQNEAQLEKSRLLSDRFSAERPKGSFSTLEIQRTEQGDSAMYLCASSRGHDDEAFFGQGTRLTVV.

The chain has TRBV5-6 and TRBJ2-3, with 14 bases lining up with TRBD2. Unmatched junction bases numbered 12, after V lost 1 base and J lost 8 bases. Looked up from germline, CDR1 is SGHDT and CDR2 is YYEEEE. This CDR3 is built from 18 residues. Written as DNA, the CDR3 is TGTGCCAGCAGCTTGAGTCAGTCCCCGGGACTAGCGGGAGTTACGCAGTATTTT. Translating gives CASSLSQSPGLAGVTQYF.

The V call is TRBV24-1, the J call TRBJ2-1; D may correspond to TRBD1 or TRBD2 (5 bases each). Germline loops: CDR1 KGHDR, CDR2 SFDVKD. The length of the CDR3 is 13 residues. Trimming shortened V by 4 bases and J by 9 bases, and 12 bases separated the two germline ends. CDR3 sequence (DNA): TGTGCCACCAGTGAGATGGTGGGGACTGAGCAGTTCTTC. It codes for CATSEMVGTEQFF.

This clonotype was counted only a few times. The V and J genes are TRBV28 and TRBJ1-3; D is uncertain. Germline loops: CDR1 MDHEN, CDR2 SYDVKM. The CDR3 loop spans 13 amino acids. Deletions cut 5 bases from V and 6 bases from J, with 11 bases between. The CDR3 region is CASSPASENTIYF. The CDR3 DNA reads TGTGCCAGCAGTCCCGCTTCCGAAAACACCATATATTTT. Drawing the rest from reference TRBV28 and TRBJ1-3, the complete variable domain is DVKVTQSSRYLVKRTGEKVFLECVQDMDHENMFWYRQDPGLGLRLIYFSYDVKMKEKGDIPEGYSVSREKKERFSLILESASTNQTSMYLCASSPASENTIYFGEGSWLTVV.

This clonotype was found a few times. The rearrangement links TRBV20-1 to TRBJ2-1; no clear D. The CDR3 contains 12 residues. Germline loops: CDR1 DFQATT, CDR2 SNEGSKA (reference sequence). V was shortened by 5 bases and J by 10 bases, with 15 bases between the two germline ends. The DNA for the CDR3 is TGCAGTGCTCCATTGGGCGGAACCGAGCAGTTCTTC. Its translation is CSAPLGGTEQFF.

This clonotype was detected ten times or more. The chain is built from TRBV12-3 or TRBV12-4 and TRBJ2-5; no clear D. Between the trimmed V and J ends, which lost 5 bases and 5 bases, there was a span of 9 bases. This CDR3 comprises 12 residues. CDR3 in DNA: TGTGCCAGCAGTCGAGTTATCGAGACCCAGTACTTC. Encoded protein: CASSRVIETQYF.